This is a list of T cell receptor beta chains from one sample in a study of regulatory T cells in long-lasting Graves disease. TCRdb redid the calling of the multiplex PCR reads with MiXCR, one entry per CDR3 protein. The profile shows 350,000 to 400,000 distinct CDR3 sequences, roughly 15% of them singletons. The material was peripheral blood mononuclear cells (PBMCs), obtained at new diagnosis, from a patient treated with antithyroid drugs. The receptors stem from a female donor with Graves disease. Each CDR3 is given with its conserved first and last residue. D genes are given only for firm matches. The listing skips clone size in some rows; elsewhere it reads once, few, many or a size class.

CDR3: CSARVTGVQTETQYF; DNA: TGCAGTGCTAGAGTTACGGGAGTTCAGACGGAGACCCAGTACTTC; length: 15; V: TRBV20-1; J: TRBJ2-5; D: NA; size: medium-sized
CDR3: CASSLGLLNTEAFF; DNA: TGTGCCAGCAGTTTAGGACTTCTGAACACTGAAGCTTTCTTT; length: 14; V: TRBV5-1; J: TRBJ1-1; D: NA; size: many
CDR3: CASRPNRREAFF; DNA: TGTGCCAGCAGACCCAACAGGCGGGAAGCTTTCTTT; length: 12; V: TRBV28; J: TRBJ1-1; D: NA; size: many
CDR3: CASSSPPLGDEQFF; DNA: TGTGCCAGCAGCTCACCACCCCTAGGTGATGAGCAGTTCTTC; length: 14; V: TRBV7-3; J: TRBJ2-1; D: NA; size: NA
CDR3: CASSILDPKVHEKLFF; DNA: TGTGCCAGTAGTATCCTGGACCCAAAGGTGCATGAAAAACTGTTTTTT; length: 16; V: TRBV19; J: TRBJ1-4; D: NA; size: few
CDR3: CASSSSGGPTDTQYF; DNA: TGTGCCAGCAGCTCGAGCGGGGGGCCCACAGATACGCAGTATTTT; length: 15; V: TRBV5-6; J: TRBJ2-3; D: TRBD2; size: NA
CDR3: CASSLVIETQYF; DNA: TGTGCCAGCAGCTTAGTGATCGAGACCCAGTACTTC; length: 12; V: TRBV7-9; J: TRBJ2-5; D: NA; size: many
CDR3: CSVEVEWTGELFF; DNA: TGCAGCGTTGAGGTAGAGTGGACCGGGGAGCTGTTTTTT; length: 13; V: TRBV29-1; J: TRBJ2-2; D: NA; size: NA
CDR3: CASSWGMRVNPLTKRGSYEQYF; DNA: TGTGCCAGCAGTTGGGGCATGCGGGTAAACCCTTTGACCAAGCGAGGATCCTACGAGCAGTACTTC; length: 22; V: TRBV12-3/TRBV12-4; J: TRBJ2-7; D: NA; size: NA
CDR3: CASSRRRSNEQYF; DNA: TGTGCCAGCAGCCGGCGACGAAGCAACGAGCAGTACTTC; length: 13; V: TRBV7-2; J: TRBJ2-7; D: NA; size: few
CDR3: CSVGFLARGIYEQYF; DNA: TGCAGCGTTGGGTTTCTGGCCCGGGGCATCTACGAGCAGTACTTC; length: 15; V: TRBV29-1; J: TRBJ2-7; D: NA; size: many
CDR3: CASSYMGSYYEQYF; DNA: TGTGCCAGCAGTTACATGGGTTCCTACTACGAGCAGTACTTC; length: 14; V: TRBV6-2/TRBV6-3; J: TRBJ2-7; D: NA; size: few
CDR3: CASSRPGQRQETQYF; DNA: TGTGCCAGCAGTCGACCGGGACAGAGGCAAGAGACCCAGTACTTC; length: 15; V: TRBV13; J: TRBJ2-5; D: TRBD1; size: many
CDR3: CASSQGYGNTEAFF; DNA: TGCGCCAGCAGCCAAGGTTATGGGAACACTGAAGCTTTCTTT; length: 14; V: TRBV4-3; J: TRBJ1-1; D: NA; size: NA
CDR3: CASNDRGTWKGYTF; DNA: TGTGCCAGCAACGACAGGGGGACTTGGAAAGGCTACACCTTC; length: 14; V: TRBV12-3/TRBV12-4; J: TRBJ1-2; D: TRBD1; size: many
CDR3: CSVAGGMVNTEAFF; DNA: TGCAGCGTTGCGGGGGGTATGGTGAACACTGAAGCTTTCTTT; length: 14; V: TRBV29-1; J: TRBJ1-1; D: NA; size: many
CDR3: CSARDFLAGAVGTQYF; DNA: TGCAGTGCTAGGGACTTTTTAGCGGGGGCGGTAGGGACCCAGTACTTC; length: 16; V: TRBV20-1; J: TRBJ2-5; D: TRBD2; size: many
CDR3: CASSLLPKAEAFF; DNA: TGTGCCAGCAGTTTACTTCCGAAGGCTGAAGCTTTCTTT; length: 13; V: TRBV27; J: TRBJ1-1; D: NA; size: few
CDR3: CASSQDRSQPQHF; DNA: TGTGCCAGCAGTCAAGACAGGTCTCAGCCCCAGCATTTT; length: 13; V: TRBV14; J: TRBJ1-5; D: NA; size: many
CDR3: CASGLGGAPAFF; DNA: TGTGCTAGTGGTTTGGGAGGGGCGCCAGCTTTCTTT; length: 12; V: TRBV12-5; J: TRBJ1-1; D: NA; size: many
CDR3: CASSASAYGANVLTF; DNA: TGTGCCAGTAGTGCTTCTGCCTACGGGGCCAACGTCCTGACTTTC; length: 15; V: TRBV19; J: TRBJ2-6; D: NA; size: few
CDR3: CASSEPRDGNTEAFF; DNA: TGCGCCAGCAGCGAACCCCGGGACGGAAACACTGAAGCTTTCTTT; length: 15; V: TRBV4-1; J: TRBJ1-1; D: NA; size: few
CDR3: CASSLDRDEQYF; DNA: TGTGCCAGCAGCTTAGATCGGGATGAGCAGTACTTC; length: 12; V: TRBV7-2; J: TRBJ2-7; D: NA; size: many
CDR3: CSARGHGNQPQHF; DNA: TGCAGTGCTAGAGGGCACGGGAATCAGCCCCAGCATTTT; length: 13; V: TRBV20-1; J: TRBJ1-5; D: NA; size: many
CDR3: CASRDNLVEVYGTQYF; DNA: TGTGCCAGCAGGGATAACCTAGTTGAGGTTTATGGGACCCAGTACTTC; length: 16; V: TRBV6-2/TRBV6-3; J: TRBJ2-5; D: NA; size: many
CDR3: CASSFVGGKYQETQYF; DNA: TGTGCCAGCAGTTTCGTGGGAGGGAAGTACCAAGAGACCCAGTACTTC; length: 16; V: TRBV12-3/TRBV12-4; J: TRBJ2-5; D: TRBD2; size: many
CDR3: CASSQVTGSDEQYF; DNA: TGTGCCAGCAGCCAAGTTACCGGGAGTGACGAGCAGTACTTC; length: 14; V: TRBV3-1; J: TRBJ2-7; D: NA; size: many
CDR3: CASSRQGARETQYF; DNA: TGCGCCAGCAGCCGACAGGGGGCGAGGGAGACCCAGTACTTC; length: 14; V: TRBV5-1; J: TRBJ2-5; D: TRBD1; size: few
CDR3: CASSQDQRGDSNQPQHF; DNA: TGTGCCAGCAGCCAAGATCAGAGGGGGGATAGCAATCAGCCCCAGCATTTT; length: 17; V: TRBV3-1; J: TRBJ1-5; D: NA; size: NA
CDR3: CASSLVYRGGYQPQHF; DNA: TGTGCCAGCAGCTTAGTCTACAGGGGAGGTTATCAGCCCCAGCATTTT; length: 16; V: TRBV7-2; J: TRBJ1-5; D: TRBD1; size: many
CDR3: CASSLGTLRRSLQETQYF; DNA: TGTGCCAGCAGCTTGGGTACGCTTCGGAGAAGCCTCCAAGAGACCCAGTACTTC; length: 18; V: TRBV5-6; J: TRBJ2-5; D: NA; size: few
CDR3: CASSITATGTEAFF; DNA: TGTGCCAGCAGCATCACAGCCACGGGGACTGAAGCTTTCTTT; length: 14; V: TRBV7-8; J: TRBJ1-1; D: NA; size: many
CDR3: CAWSSSGEQFF; DNA: TGTGCCTGGAGTTCTAGCGGTGAGCAGTTCTTC; length: 11; V: TRBV30; J: TRBJ2-1; D: TRBD2; size: NA
CDR3: CASSLAIAGGLNEQFF; DNA: TGTGCCAGCAGCTTAGCTATAGCGGGAGGGCTGAATGAGCAGTTCTTC; length: 16; V: TRBV7-2; J: TRBJ2-1; D: TRBD2; size: NA
CDR3: CASSYSQGFLGSPLHF; DNA: TGTGCCAGCAGTTACAGCCAGGGGTTCCTGGGGTCACCCCTCCACTTT; length: 16; V: TRBV27; J: TRBJ1-6; D: NA; size: NA
CDR3: CASSYLGAGTGSLRNTGELFF; DNA: TGTGCCAGCAGTTACTTAGGCGCCGGGACAGGGAGTCTAAGGAACACCGGGGAGCTGTTTTTT; length: 21; V: TRBV6-5; J: TRBJ2-2; D: TRBD1; size: NA
CDR3: CASTLSGGGKTTFF; DNA: TGTGCCAGCACTCTAAGCGGGGGAGGGAAAACCACTTTCTTT; length: 14; V: TRBV27; J: TRBJ1-1; D: NA; size: many
CDR3: CASSWYSGQPYEQYF; DNA: TGTGCCAGCAGTTGGTATTCCGGACAGCCTTACGAGCAGTACTTC; length: 15; V: TRBV28; J: TRBJ2-7; D: NA; size: many
CDR3: CASSLFGPGGNTEAFF; DNA: NA; length: 16; V: TRBV27; J: TRBJ1-1; D: NA; size: many
CDR3: CSVEDRGIGSIVPNEQFF; DNA: TGCAGCGTTGAAGATCGTGGGATTGGTAGCATCGTCCCCAATGAGCAGTTCTTC; length: 18; V: TRBV29-1; J: TRBJ2-1; D: NA; size: many
CDR3: CASSSDRGPVTEAFF; DNA: TGCGCCAGCAGCTCGGACAGGGGGCCGGTCACTGAAGCTTTCTTT; length: 15; V: TRBV5-1; J: TRBJ1-1; D: TRBD1; size: many
CDR3: CASSALANIGYEQYF; DNA: TGTGCCAGCAGTGCCTTAGCGAACATTGGGTACGAGCAGTACTTC; length: 15; V: TRBV28; J: TRBJ2-7; D: NA; size: many
CDR3: CASSIQGAQSGAAYNEQFF; DNA: TGTGCCAGTAGTATCCAGGGGGCGCAAAGCGGGGCGGCCTACAATGAGCAGTTCTTC; length: 19; V: TRBV19; J: TRBJ2-1; D: NA; size: many
CDR3: CASDREGPTDTQYF; DNA: TGCGCCTCAGACAGGGAGGGACCCACAGATACGCAGTATTTT; length: 14; V: TRBV5-1; J: TRBJ2-3; D: NA; size: many
CDR3: CAGSTPRSNEKLFF; DNA: TGTGCCGGCAGTACCCCCCGATCTAATGAAAAACTGTTTTTT; length: 14; V: TRBV28; J: TRBJ1-4; D: NA; size: many
CDR3: CASSLFVAYRDVRNTIYF; DNA: TGTGCCAGCAGTTTATTCGTGGCATACAGGGATGTGCGAAACACCATATATTTT; length: 18; V: TRBV12-3/TRBV12-4; J: TRBJ1-3; D: NA; size: many
CDR3: CATSRDGQGSTDTQYF; DNA: TGTGCCACCAGCAGAGATGGACAGGGTAGCACAGATACGCAGTATTTT; length: 16; V: TRBV15; J: TRBJ2-3; D: TRBD1; size: many
CDR3: CASSQTVTGNEQFF; DNA: TGTGCCAGCAGCCAAACAGTAACGGGCAATGAGCAGTTCTTC; length: 14; V: TRBV12-3/TRBV12-4; J: TRBJ2-1; D: NA; size: many
CDR3: CSARDRGTGQPQHF; DNA: TGCAGTGCTAGAGATCGGGGGACGGGGCAGCCCCAGCATTTT; length: 14; V: TRBV20-1; J: TRBJ1-5; D: NA; size: many
CDR3: CASSRVMGETQYF; DNA: TGTGCCAGCAGCAGGGTCATGGGAGAGACCCAGTACTTC; length: 13; V: TRBV12-3/TRBV12-4; J: TRBJ2-5; D: NA; size: many
CDR3: CASSLVTSRYNEQFF; DNA: TGTGCCAGCAGCTTGGTTACTAGTCGCTACAATGAGCAGTTCTTC; length: 15; V: TRBV5-6; J: TRBJ2-1; D: NA; size: NA
CDR3: CASSAMLATSRATQYF; DNA: TGTGCCAGCAGCGCCATGCTAGCGACGAGCCGGGCTACGCAGTATTTT; length: 16; V: TRBV12-3/TRBV12-4; J: TRBJ2-3; D: NA; size: many
CDR3: CASSPNSIDTPRPDTQYF; DNA: TGTGCCAGCAGTCCCAACTCCATCGACACTCCCCGTCCAGATACGCAGTATTTT; length: 18; V: TRBV6-1; J: TRBJ2-3; D: NA; size: NA
CDR3: CASRQGFRGEQYF; DNA: TGCGCCAGCAGGCAGGGGTTCCGCGGCGAGCAGTACTTC; length: 13; V: TRBV5-1; J: TRBJ2-7; D: NA; size: many
CDR3: CASSILGQQYF; DNA: TGTGCCAGCAGTATACTGGGACAGCAGTACTTC; length: 11; V: TRBV27; J: TRBJ2-5; D: TRBD1; size: many
CDR3: CASSDGSKDSPLHF; DNA: TGTGCCAGCAGTGACGGCAGTAAAGATTCACCCCTCCACTTT; length: 14; V: TRBV6-4; J: TRBJ1-6; D: NA; size: many
CDR3: CASRETGVSYGYTF; DNA: TGTGCCAGCAGGGAGACAGGGGTCTCCTATGGCTACACCTTC; length: 14; V: TRBV2; J: TRBJ1-2; D: TRBD1; size: many
CDR3: CASSGTLRDTEAFF; DNA: TGTGCCAGCAGTGGGACACTTCGGGACACTGAAGCTTTCTTT; length: 14; V: TRBV2; J: TRBJ1-1; D: NA; size: many
CDR3: CSANEQGSTSQPQHF; DNA: TGCAGTGCAAACGAACAGGGAAGTACCTCTCAGCCCCAGCATTTT; length: 15; V: TRBV20-1; J: TRBJ1-5; D: NA; size: many
CDR3: CASSFVRYEAFF; DNA: TGTGCCAGCAGCTTCGTCCGCTATGAAGCTTTCTTT; length: 12; V: TRBV11-2; J: TRBJ1-1; D: NA; size: once